This paragraph reports one TCR beta chain. This record comes from a study of blood T cell repertoires in COVID-19. The wider study: Researchers got acute and convalescent COVID-19 samples from the United States, Italy and Spain. In each case, the material was cDNA or gDNA derived from T cells, B-cell-depleted T cells, or PBMCs.

Germline V CDR1 and CDR2: MGHRA, YSYEKL. V gave up 0 bases and J gave up 2 bases, with 11 bases separating them. The CDR3 is 15 amino acids. Method: immunoSEQ multiplex PCR; TCRdb's copy keeps in-frame clones and lacks some. The sample contains 250,000 or so clones, 84% of which appear only once. This chain uses TRBV4-1 with TRBJ2-7, with D unresolved. The receptor comes from a woman between 40 and 55 years old who had recovered from COVID-19. Input material: peripheral blood. CDR3 bases: TGCGCCAGCAGCCAAGATCTTCCAGGTCCCTACGAGCAGTACTTC. Encoded protein: CASSQDLPGPYEQYF.